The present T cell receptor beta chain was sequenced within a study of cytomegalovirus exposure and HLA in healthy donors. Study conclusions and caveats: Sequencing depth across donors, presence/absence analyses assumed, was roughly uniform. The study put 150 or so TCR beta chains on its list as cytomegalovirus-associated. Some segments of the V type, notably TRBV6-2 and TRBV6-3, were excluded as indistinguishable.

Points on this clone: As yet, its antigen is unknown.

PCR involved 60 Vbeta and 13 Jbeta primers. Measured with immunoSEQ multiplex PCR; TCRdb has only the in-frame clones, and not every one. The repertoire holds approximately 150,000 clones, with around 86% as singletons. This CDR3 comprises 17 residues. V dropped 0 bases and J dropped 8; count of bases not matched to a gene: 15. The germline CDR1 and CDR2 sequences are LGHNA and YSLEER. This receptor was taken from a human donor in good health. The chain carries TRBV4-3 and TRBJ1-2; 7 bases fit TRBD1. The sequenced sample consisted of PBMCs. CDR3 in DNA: TGCGCCAGCAGCCAAGACATCGTACAGGGGAAAGGGGTAGGCTACACCTTC. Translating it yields CASSQDIVQGKGVGYTF.